This TCR beta chain was sequenced for a study of cytomegalovirus exposure and HLA in healthy donors. Germline loops: CDR1 MNHEY, CDR2 SMNVEV (reference sequence). CDR3 length: 14 amino acids. Trimming took off 6 bases at V and 4 bases at J, with 12 bases between the two ends. This clone was counted once. Primers included in the PCR were 60 Vbeta and 13 Jbeta primers. The protocol was immunoSEQ multiplex PCR, while the TCRdb copy is restricted to in-frame clones and leaves out a portion. This sample carries about 140,000 clones, roughly 85% of them seen once, and the ten largest clones take 3% to 3.5%.

Sequenced input: PBMCs. The chain employs TRBV27 and TRBJ2-2; the D gene is possibly TRBD2 (5 bases). This TCR derives from a male donor in good health and CMV-seronegative. CDR3: CASRAGAGTGELFF. The CDR3 DNA is TGTGCCAGCAGGGCAGGTGCGGGCACCGGGGAGCTGTTTTTT.